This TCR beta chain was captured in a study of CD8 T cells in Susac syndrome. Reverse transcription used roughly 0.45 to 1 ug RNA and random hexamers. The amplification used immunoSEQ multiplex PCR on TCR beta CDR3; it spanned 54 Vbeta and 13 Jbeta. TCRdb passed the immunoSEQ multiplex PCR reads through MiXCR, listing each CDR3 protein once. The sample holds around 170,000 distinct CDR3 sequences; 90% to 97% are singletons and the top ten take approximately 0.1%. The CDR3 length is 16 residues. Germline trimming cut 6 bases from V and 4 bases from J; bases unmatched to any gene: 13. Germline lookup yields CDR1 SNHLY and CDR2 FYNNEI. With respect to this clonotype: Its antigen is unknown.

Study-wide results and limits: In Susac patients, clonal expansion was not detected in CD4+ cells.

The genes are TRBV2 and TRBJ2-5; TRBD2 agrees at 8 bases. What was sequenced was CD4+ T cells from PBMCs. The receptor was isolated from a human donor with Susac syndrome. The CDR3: CASRPVGRGAGETQYF. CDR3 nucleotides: TGTGCCAGCAGACCCGTGGGGCGGGGGGCAGGAGAGACCCAGTACTTC.